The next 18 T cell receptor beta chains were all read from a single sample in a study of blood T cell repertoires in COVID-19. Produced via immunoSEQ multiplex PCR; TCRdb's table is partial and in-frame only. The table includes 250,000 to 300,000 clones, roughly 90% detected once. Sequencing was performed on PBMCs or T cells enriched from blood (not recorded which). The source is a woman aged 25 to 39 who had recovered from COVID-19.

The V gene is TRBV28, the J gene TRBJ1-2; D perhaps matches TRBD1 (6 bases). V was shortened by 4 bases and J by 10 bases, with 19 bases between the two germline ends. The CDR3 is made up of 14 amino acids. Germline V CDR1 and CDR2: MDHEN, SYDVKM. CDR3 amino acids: CASSYHPQTGVYTF. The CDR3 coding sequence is TGTGCCAGCAGTTACCACCCTCAGACAGGAGTCTACACCTTC.

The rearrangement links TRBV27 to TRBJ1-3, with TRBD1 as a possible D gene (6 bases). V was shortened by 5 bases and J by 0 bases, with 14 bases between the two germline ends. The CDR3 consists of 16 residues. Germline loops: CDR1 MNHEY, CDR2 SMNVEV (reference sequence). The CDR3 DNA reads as TGTGCCAGCAGTGCCTTACAGGGTAACTCTGGAAACACCATATATTTT. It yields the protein CASSALQGNSGNTIYF.

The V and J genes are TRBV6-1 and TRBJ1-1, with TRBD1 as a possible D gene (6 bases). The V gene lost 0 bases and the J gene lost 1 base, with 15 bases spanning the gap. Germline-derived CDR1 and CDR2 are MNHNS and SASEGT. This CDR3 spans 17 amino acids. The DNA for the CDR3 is TGTGCCAGCAGTGAAGCGGTCAGGGGCGCCGAGAACACTGAAGCTTTCTTT. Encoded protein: CASSEAVRGAENTEAFF.

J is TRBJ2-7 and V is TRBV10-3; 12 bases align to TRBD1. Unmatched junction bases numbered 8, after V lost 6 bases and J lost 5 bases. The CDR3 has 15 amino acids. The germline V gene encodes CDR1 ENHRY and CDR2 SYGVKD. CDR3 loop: CAISAGQGASHEQYF. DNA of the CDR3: TGTGCCATCAGCGCGGGACAGGGGGCGAGTCACGAGCAGTACTTC.

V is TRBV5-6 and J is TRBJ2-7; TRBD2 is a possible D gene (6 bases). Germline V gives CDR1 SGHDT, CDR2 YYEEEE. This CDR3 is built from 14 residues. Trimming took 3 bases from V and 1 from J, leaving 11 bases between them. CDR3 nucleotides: TGTGCCAGCAGCTACGGAGGGACGTCCTACGAGCAGTACTTC. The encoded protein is CASSYGGTSYEQYF.

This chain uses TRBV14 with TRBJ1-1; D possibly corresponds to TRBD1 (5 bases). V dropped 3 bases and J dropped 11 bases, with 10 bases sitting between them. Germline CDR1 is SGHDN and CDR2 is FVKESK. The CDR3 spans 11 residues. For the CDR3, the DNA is TGTGCCAGCAGCCAGTGGGGGGAGGCTTTCTTT. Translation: CASSQWGEAFF.

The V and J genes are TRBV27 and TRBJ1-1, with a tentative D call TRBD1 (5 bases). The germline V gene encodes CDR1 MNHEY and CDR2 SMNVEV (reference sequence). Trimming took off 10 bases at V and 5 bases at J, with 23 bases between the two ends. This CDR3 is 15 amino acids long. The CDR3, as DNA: TGTGCCACCATGATTTATCGGGGGTACCGAACTGAAGCTTTCTTT. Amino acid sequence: CATMIYRGYRTEAFF.

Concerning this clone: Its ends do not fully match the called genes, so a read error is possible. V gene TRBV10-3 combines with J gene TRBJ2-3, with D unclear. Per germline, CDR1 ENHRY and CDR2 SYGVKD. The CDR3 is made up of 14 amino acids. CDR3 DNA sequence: TGTGCCATCAGTGAGTCGATAGGCACAGATAGGCAGTATTTT. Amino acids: CAISESIGTDRQYF.

The CDR3 is CAWTKQGAQGYGYTF. Written as DNA, the CDR3 is TGTGCCTGGACAAAACAGGGGGCACAGGGATATGGCTACACCTTC. The J gene is TRBJ1-2, the V gene TRBV30, with 9 bases aligning to TRBD1. The CDR3 loop spans 15 amino acids. The germline CDR1 and CDR2 sequences are GTSNPN and SVGIG (reference sequence). With 4 bases clipped from V and 5 bases from J, the junction kept 11 bases outside the gene matches.

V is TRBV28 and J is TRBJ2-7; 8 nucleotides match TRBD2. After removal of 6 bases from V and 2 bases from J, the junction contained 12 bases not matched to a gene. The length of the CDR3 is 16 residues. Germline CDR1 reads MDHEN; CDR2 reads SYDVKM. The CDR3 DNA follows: TGTGCCAGCAGACGGCCCTCGGGGGGGGAGACCTACGAGCAGTACTTC. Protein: CASRRPSGGETYEQYF. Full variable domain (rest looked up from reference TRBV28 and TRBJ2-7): DVKVTQSSRYLVKRTGEKVFLECVQDMDHENMFWYRQDPGLGLRLIYFSYDVKMKEKGDIPEGYSVSREKKERFSLILESASTNQTSMYLCASRRPSGGETYEQYFGPGTRLTVT.

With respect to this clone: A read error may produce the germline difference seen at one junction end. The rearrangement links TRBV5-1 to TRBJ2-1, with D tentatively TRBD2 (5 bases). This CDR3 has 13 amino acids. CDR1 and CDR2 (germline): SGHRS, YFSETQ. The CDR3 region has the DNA TGCGCCAGCAGCTTGGTAGACGGGCTAGCTAGCCTCTTC. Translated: CASSLVDGLASLF.

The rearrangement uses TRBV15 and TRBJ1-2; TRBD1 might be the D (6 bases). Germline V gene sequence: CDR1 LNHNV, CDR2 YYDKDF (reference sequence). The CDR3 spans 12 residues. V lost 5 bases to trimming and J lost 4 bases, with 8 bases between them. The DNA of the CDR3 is TGTGCCACCAGCCACAGGGTCTATGGCTACACCTTC. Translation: CATSHRVYGYTF.

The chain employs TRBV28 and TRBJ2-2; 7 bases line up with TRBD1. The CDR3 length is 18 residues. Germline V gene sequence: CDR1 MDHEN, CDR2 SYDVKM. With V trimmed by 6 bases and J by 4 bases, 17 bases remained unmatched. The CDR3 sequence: CASSSPTDRVVGTGELFF. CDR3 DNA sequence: TGTGCCAGCAGCTCCCCGACCGACAGGGTAGTTGGCACCGGGGAGCTGTTTTTT.

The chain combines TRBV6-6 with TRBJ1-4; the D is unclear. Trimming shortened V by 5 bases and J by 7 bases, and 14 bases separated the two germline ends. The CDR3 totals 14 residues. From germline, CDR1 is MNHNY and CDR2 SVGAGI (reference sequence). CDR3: CASSLPGGSEKLFF. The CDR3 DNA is TGTGCCAGCAGTCTCCCGGGAGGGAGTGAAAAACTGTTTTTT.

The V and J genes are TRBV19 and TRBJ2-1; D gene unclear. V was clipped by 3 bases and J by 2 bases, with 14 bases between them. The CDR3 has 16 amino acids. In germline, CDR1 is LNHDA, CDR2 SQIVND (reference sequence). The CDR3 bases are TGTGCCAGTAGTATTTGGCTGCCCAGGACCTACAATGAGCAGTTCTTC. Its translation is CASSIWLPRTYNEQFF. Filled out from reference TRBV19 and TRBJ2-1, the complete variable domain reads DGGITQSPKYLFRKEGQNVTLSCEQNLNHDAMYWYRQDPGQGLRLIYYSQIVNDFQKGDIAEGYSVSREKKESFPLTVTSAQKNPTAFYLCASSIWLPRTYNEQFFGPGTRLTVL.

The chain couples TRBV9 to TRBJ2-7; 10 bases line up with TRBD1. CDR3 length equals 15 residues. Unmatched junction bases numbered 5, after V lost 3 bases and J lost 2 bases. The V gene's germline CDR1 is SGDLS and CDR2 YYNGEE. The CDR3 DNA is TGTGCCAGCAGCGCAGGGACAGGGGCGGCCTACGAGCAGTACTTC. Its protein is CASSAGTGAAYEQYF.

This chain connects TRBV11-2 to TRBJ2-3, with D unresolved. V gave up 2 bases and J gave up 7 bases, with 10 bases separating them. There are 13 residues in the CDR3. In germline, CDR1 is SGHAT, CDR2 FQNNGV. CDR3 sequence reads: CASSLIGVYTQYF. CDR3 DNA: TGTGCCAGCAGCTTAATAGGAGTCTATACGCAGTATTTT.

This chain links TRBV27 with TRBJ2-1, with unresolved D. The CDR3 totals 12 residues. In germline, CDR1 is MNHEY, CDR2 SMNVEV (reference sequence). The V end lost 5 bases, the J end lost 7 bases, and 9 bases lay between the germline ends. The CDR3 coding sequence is TGTGCCAGCAGTCCAACTTTTAATGAGCAGTTCTTC. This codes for CASSPTFNEQFF.